One T cell receptor (beta chain) is described in this entry. V was cut by 3 bases and J by 1 base, with 18 bases left in between. CDR3 length equals 16 residues. CDR1 is GTSNPN and CDR2 is SVGIG in the germline V gene (reference sequence). Sequenced by immunoSEQ multiplex PCR; TCRdb stores in-frame clones only, minus some. The sample lists a few hundred thousand clones; 80% to 90% were seen once. This record belongs to a study of blood T cell repertoires in COVID-19. In the study overall: T cells, B-cell-depleted T cells, or PBMCs supplied cDNA or gDNA.

The chain recombines TRBV30 with TRBJ1-1, with D maybe TRBD1 (5 bases). The TCR was taken from a man under 40 who had recovered from COVID-19. The specimen was PBMCs or T cells enriched from blood (not recorded which). DNA for the CDR3: TGTGCCTGGAGCAAACCGCGGGGGGTGAAGAACACTGAAGCTTTCTTT. It is translated as CAWSKPRGVKNTEAFF. The whole variable domain, remainder taken from reference TRBV30 and TRBJ1-1, is SQTIHQWPATLVQPVGSPLSLECTVEGTSNPNLYWYRQAAGRGLQLLFYSVGIGQISSEVPQNLSASRPQDRQFILSSKKLLLSDSGFYLCAWSKPRGVKNTEAFFGQGTRLTVV.